These T cell receptor beta chains were read from a single sample in a study of blood T cell repertoires in COVID-19. The protocol was immunoSEQ multiplex PCR, while the TCRdb copy is restricted to in-frame clones and leaves out a portion. There are about 64,000 clones in the sample; 70% to 90% occur only once, and under 4% lies in the top ten. Sequencing input: peripheral blood. These receptors came from a man aged 70-80 years with acute or convalescent COVID-19. The CDR3 runs from the conserved cysteine through the conserved F or W. The order of the fields is clone size, J gene, D gene, V gene, CDR3 DNA, CDR3 protein. A D gene is named only where the DNA matches it firmly. Clone size appears in some rows only: once, few, many, or a class for an expanded clone.

clone size: NA
J gene: TRBJ1-2
D gene: TRBD1
V gene: TRBV14
CDR3 DNA: TGTGCCAGCAGCCCACAAGGGACAGGGGGAAACTATGGCTACACCTTC
CDR3 protein: CASSPQGTGGNYGYTF

clone size: NA
J gene: TRBJ2-7
D gene: TRBD2
V gene: TRBV11-2
CDR3 DNA: TGTGCCAGCAGCCAGACTCGGAGTAGCGGGGGCCGGAAAAACGAGCAGTACTTC
CDR3 protein: CASSQTRSSGGRKNEQYF

clone size: few
J gene: TRBJ2-7
D gene: TRBD2
V gene: TRBV2
CDR3 DNA: TGTGCCAGCAGTGGGGGGACTAGCGTCTTGTCCTACGAGCAGTACTTC
CDR3 protein: CASSGGTSVLSYEQYF

clone size: NA
J gene: TRBJ1-5
D gene: NA
V gene: TRBV30
CDR3 DNA: TGTGCCTGGAGTCTCAGTTACGGCAATCAGCCCCAGCATTTT
CDR3 protein: CAWSLSYGNQPQHF

clone size: NA
J gene: TRBJ2-1
D gene: NA
V gene: TRBV11-2
CDR3 DNA: TGTGCCAGCAGCTTAGTTTCAGGCTTCTCCTACAATGAGCAGTTCTTC
CDR3 protein: CASSLVSGFSYNEQFF

clone size: NA
J gene: TRBJ2-1
D gene: NA
V gene: TRBV27
CDR3 DNA: TGTGCCAGCAGTTTATCCTCCCCACAGGATGAGCAGTTCTTC
CDR3 protein: CASSLSSPQDEQFF

clone size: NA
J gene: TRBJ2-5
D gene: TRBD2
V gene: TRBV6-2/TRBV6-3
CDR3 DNA: TGTGCCAGCAGCCTCTACGGACGGGGGGGCTGGGAGACCCAGTACTTC
CDR3 protein: CASSLYGRGGWETQYF

clone size: NA
J gene: TRBJ2-6
D gene: NA
V gene: TRBV15
CDR3 DNA: TGTGCCACCAGCAGAGAAGCGGCCCTTTCTGGGGCCAACGTCCTGACTTTC
CDR3 protein: CATSREAALSGANVLTF

clone size: NA
J gene: TRBJ2-1
D gene: TRBD1
V gene: TRBV27
CDR3 DNA: TGTGCCAGCAGTCCCCCCACAGGGGTGGGTTTAAATGAGCAGTTCTTC
CDR3 protein: CASSPPTGVGLNEQFF

clone size: NA
J gene: TRBJ2-3
D gene: NA
V gene: TRBV21-1
CDR3 DNA: TGTGCCAGCGGTCGCGGGGCCACAGATACGCAGTATTTT
CDR3 protein: CASGRGATDTQYF

clone size: NA
J gene: TRBJ2-3
D gene: TRBD2
V gene: TRBV3-1/TRBV3-2
CDR3 DNA: TGTGCCAGCAGCCAAGACGGACCGGGGGGAGCAGATACGCAGTATTTT
CDR3 protein: CASSQDGPGGADTQYF

clone size: NA
J gene: TRBJ2-1
D gene: TRBD2
V gene: TRBV14
CDR3 DNA: TGTGCCAGCAGCCACTACCGACTAGCGGTATCCTACAATGAGCAGTTCTTC
CDR3 protein: CASSHYRLAVSYNEQFF

clone size: NA
J gene: TRBJ1-6
D gene: TRBD1
V gene: TRBV3-1/TRBV3-2
CDR3 DNA: TGTGCCAGCAGTTCCGGGACAGGGGGATCACCCCTCCACTTT
CDR3 protein: CASSSGTGGSPLHF

clone size: NA
J gene: TRBJ2-1
D gene: TRBD2
V gene: TRBV6-2/TRBV6-3
CDR3 DNA: TGTGCCAGCAGTCCCCTCGGGCGGGGGGGAGTCGGAGAGCAGTTCTTC
CDR3 protein: CASSPLGRGGVGEQFF

clone size: NA
J gene: TRBJ1-1
D gene: NA
V gene: TRBV10-3
CDR3 DNA: TGTGCCTCCAGGAGGATTTCCGGCACTGAAGCTTTCTTT
CDR3 protein: CASRRISGTEAFF

clone size: NA
J gene: TRBJ1-2
D gene: TRBD1
V gene: TRBV7-9
CDR3 DNA: TGTGCCAGCAGCCTACAGGGGGCGCCGAAGGGCTACACCTTC
CDR3 protein: CASSLQGAPKGYTF

clone size: NA
J gene: TRBJ1-2
D gene: NA
V gene: TRBV10-1
CDR3 DNA: TGCGCCAGCAGTGAGTCGAGCAGGTTTGGATATGGCTACACCTTC
CDR3 protein: CASSESSRFGYGYTF

clone size: NA
J gene: TRBJ1-2
D gene: NA
V gene: TRBV10-1
CDR3 DNA: TGCGCCAGCAAATCGACGGGTAACTATGGCTACACCTTC
CDR3 protein: CASKSTGNYGYTF

clone size: NA
J gene: TRBJ2-2
D gene: NA
V gene: TRBV15
CDR3 DNA: TGTGCCACCGACGGCGGCATCACCGGGGAGCTGTTTTTT
CDR3 protein: CATDGGITGELFF

clone size: NA
J gene: TRBJ1-1
D gene: TRBD1
V gene: TRBV10-3
CDR3 DNA: TGTGCCATCAGTGGGTACAGGGGGCGAGCTTTCTTT
CDR3 protein: CAISGYRGRAFF

clone size: NA
J gene: TRBJ1-2
D gene: TRBD1
V gene: TRBV3-1/TRBV3-2
CDR3 DNA: TGTGCCAGCAGCCAACGGGACAGCTATGGCTACACCTTC
CDR3 protein: CASSQRDSYGYTF

clone size: NA
J gene: TRBJ1-2
D gene: TRBD1
V gene: TRBV30
CDR3 DNA: TGTGCCGGAGGGTCCGGGACAGTTATAGCCTATGGCTACACCTTC
CDR3 protein: CAGGSGTVIAYGYTF

clone size: NA
J gene: TRBJ2-7
D gene: TRBD2
V gene: TRBV7-2
CDR3 DNA: TGTGCCAGCAGAAGAGGGACTAGCGGATCCTACGAGCAGTACTTC
CDR3 protein: CASRRGTSGSYEQYF

clone size: NA
J gene: TRBJ1-5
D gene: NA
V gene: TRBV6-2/TRBV6-3
CDR3 DNA: TGTGCCAGCAGTCCCATCAGGGGAAACAATCAGCCCCAGCATTTT
CDR3 protein: CASSPIRGNNQPQHF

clone size: NA
J gene: TRBJ1-5
D gene: NA
V gene: TRBV19
CDR3 DNA: TGTGCCAGTAGCCCGACAGGCATCAATCAGCCCCAGCATTTT
CDR3 protein: CASSPTGINQPQHF

clone size: few
J gene: TRBJ1-5
D gene: NA
V gene: TRBV4-2
CDR3 DNA: TGTGCCAGCAGCCAACCAGGGAAAAATCAGCCCCAGCATTTT
CDR3 protein: CASSQPGKNQPQHF

clone size: NA
J gene: TRBJ2-1
D gene: NA
V gene: TRBV27
CDR3 DNA: TGTGCCAGCAGTTTATTTACGGGGGTGGGTCTTCGAAATGAGCAGTTCTTC
CDR3 protein: CASSLFTGVGLRNEQFF

clone size: NA
J gene: TRBJ1-5
D gene: NA
V gene: TRBV5-1
CDR3 DNA: TGCGCCAGCAAGCTTGGTGGGGGCGCCAATCAGCCCCAGCATTTT
CDR3 protein: CASKLGGGANQPQHF

clone size: NA
J gene: TRBJ2-5
D gene: NA
V gene: TRBV5-1
CDR3 DNA: TGCGCCAGCAGCTTGGACAGAGTCCAAGAGACCCAGTACTTC
CDR3 protein: CASSLDRVQETQYF

clone size: NA
J gene: TRBJ2-7
D gene: TRBD2
V gene: TRBV2
CDR3 DNA: TGTGCCAGCAGACCCTTAGCGGGGGCAGGCCACGAGCAGTACTTC
CDR3 protein: CASRPLAGAGHEQYF

clone size: NA
J gene: TRBJ2-7
D gene: TRBD1
V gene: TRBV15
CDR3 DNA: TGTGCCACCAGAGGGGGGTCGGGACAGGGCGACTACGAGCAGTACTTC
CDR3 protein: CATRGGSGQGDYEQYF

clone size: few
J gene: TRBJ2-1
D gene: TRBD2
V gene: TRBV15
CDR3 DNA: TGTGCCACCAGCTTTAGGACTAGCGGGGTAATCATAAGGAATGAGCAGTTCTTC
CDR3 protein: CATSFRTSGVIIRNEQFF

clone size: NA
J gene: TRBJ2-3
D gene: TRBD2
V gene: TRBV3-1/TRBV3-2
CDR3 DNA: TGTGCCAGCAGCCAAGAACAGGGGACTAGCGGGGGCACAGATACGCAGTATTTT
CDR3 protein: CASSQEQGTSGGTDTQYF

clone size: NA
J gene: TRBJ1-2
D gene: TRBD1
V gene: TRBV5-4
CDR3 DNA: TGTGCCAGCAGCCATAGACAGGGACGGGCTGGCTACACCTTC
CDR3 protein: CASSHRQGRAGYTF

clone size: NA
J gene: TRBJ1-2
D gene: NA
V gene: TRBV5-1
CDR3 DNA: TGCGCCAGCAGCTTGGCGAACATGAGGCCCTATGGCTACACCTTC
CDR3 protein: CASSLANMRPYGYTF

clone size: NA
J gene: TRBJ2-5
D gene: NA
V gene: TRBV28
CDR3 DNA: TGTGCCAGCAGTTTGTCAGGGACCCAGTACTTC
CDR3 protein: CASSLSGTQYF

clone size: NA
J gene: TRBJ1-1
D gene: NA
V gene: TRBV4-3
CDR3 DNA: TGCGCCAGCCAGCGGGGCCGGGAAGCTTTCTTT
CDR3 protein: CASQRGREAFF

clone size: once
J gene: TRBJ1-5
D gene: NA
V gene: TRBV6-6
CDR3 DNA: TGTGCCAGCAGTATTGGACAGACCAATCAGCCCCAGCATTTT
CDR3 protein: CASSIGQTNQPQHF

clone size: NA
J gene: TRBJ1-2
D gene: NA
V gene: TRBV28
CDR3 DNA: TGTGCCAGCACTCCCATTAGAATCTATGGCTACACCTTC
CDR3 protein: CASTPIRIYGYTF

clone size: NA
J gene: TRBJ1-2
D gene: TRBD1
V gene: TRBV28
CDR3 DNA: TGTGCCACGGGGACAGGGTTGGCATTTGGCTACACCTTC
CDR3 protein: CATGTGLAFGYTF

clone size: NA
J gene: TRBJ2-7
D gene: NA
V gene: TRBV7-8
CDR3 DNA: TGTGCCAGCAGCTTAGGTTTCGGCTCCTACGAGCAGTACTTC
CDR3 protein: CASSLGFGSYEQYF

clone size: NA
J gene: TRBJ1-2
D gene: TRBD1
V gene: TRBV2
CDR3 DNA: TGTGCCAGCAGACAGGGGATATCTAACTATGGCTACACCTTC
CDR3 protein: CASRQGISNYGYTF

clone size: NA
J gene: TRBJ2-7
D gene: NA
V gene: TRBV6-5
CDR3 DNA: TGTGCCAGCATCAGCCGGGGGGCTGGCGAGCAGTACTTC
CDR3 protein: CASISRGAGEQYF

clone size: NA
J gene: TRBJ2-6
D gene: NA
V gene: TRBV28
CDR3 DNA: TGTGCCAGCAGTTTATGGGGCGGGGGCAGGGAGGCTGTAAGCTCTGGGGCCAACGTCCTGACTTTC
CDR3 protein: CASSLWGGGREAVSSGANVLTF

clone size: NA
J gene: TRBJ2-5
D gene: NA
V gene: TRBV7-2
CDR3 DNA: TGTGCCAGCAGCTTAGAGGGGCGGGGCTGGGAGACCCAGTACTTC
CDR3 protein: CASSLEGRGWETQYF

clone size: NA
J gene: TRBJ1-2
D gene: NA
V gene: TRBV30
CDR3 DNA: TGTGCCTGGCAGAAATATGGCTACACCTTC
CDR3 protein: CAWQKYGYTF

clone size: NA
J gene: TRBJ2-1
D gene: TRBD2
V gene: TRBV2
CDR3 DNA: TGTGCCAGCAGTGAAGAAGCGGGGGTATACAATGAGCAGTTCTTC
CDR3 protein: CASSEEAGVYNEQFF

clone size: NA
J gene: TRBJ2-5
D gene: NA
V gene: TRBV2
CDR3 DNA: TGTGCCAGCGGGAAGGGGGAGACCCAGTACTTC
CDR3 protein: CASGKGETQYF

clone size: few
J gene: TRBJ1-4
D gene: NA
V gene: TRBV7-9
CDR3 DNA: TGTGCCAGCAGCTGGCGACAGTCAAATGAAAAACTGTTTTTT
CDR3 protein: CASSWRQSNEKLFF

clone size: NA
J gene: TRBJ1-1
D gene: TRBD1
V gene: TRBV6-5
CDR3 DNA: TGTGCCAGCCAGTTCCAGCGACAGGGAAGATCTGAAGCTTTCTTT
CDR3 protein: CASQFQRQGRSEAFF

clone size: NA
J gene: TRBJ2-7
D gene: NA
V gene: TRBV5-4
CDR3 DNA: TGTGCCACCCAGCTAAATACAGGGCCCTACGAGCAGTACTTC
CDR3 protein: CATQLNTGPYEQYF

clone size: NA
J gene: TRBJ2-1
D gene: TRBD2
V gene: TRBV3-1/TRBV3-2
CDR3 DNA: TGTGCCAGCAGCCCTCGGACTAGGCCGGGTGGTAATGAGCAGTTCTTC
CDR3 protein: CASSPRTRPGGNEQFF

clone size: NA
J gene: TRBJ1-5
D gene: TRBD1
V gene: TRBV27
CDR3 DNA: TGTGCCAGCAGTCCCCAGGGGGCGGTCTCCAATCAGCCCCAGCATTTT
CDR3 protein: CASSPQGAVSNQPQHF

clone size: NA
J gene: TRBJ1-4
D gene: TRBD1
V gene: TRBV24-1
CDR3 DNA: TGTGCCACCAGTGCCCAAGGACAGGGGGCCACTAATGAAAAACTGTTTTTT
CDR3 protein: CATSAQGQGATNEKLFF

clone size: NA
J gene: TRBJ1-2
D gene: TRBD1
V gene: TRBV7-2
CDR3 DNA: TGTGCCAGCAGCTCAGGGGGACAGGTCGGTGGCTACACCTTC
CDR3 protein: CASSSGGQVGGYTF